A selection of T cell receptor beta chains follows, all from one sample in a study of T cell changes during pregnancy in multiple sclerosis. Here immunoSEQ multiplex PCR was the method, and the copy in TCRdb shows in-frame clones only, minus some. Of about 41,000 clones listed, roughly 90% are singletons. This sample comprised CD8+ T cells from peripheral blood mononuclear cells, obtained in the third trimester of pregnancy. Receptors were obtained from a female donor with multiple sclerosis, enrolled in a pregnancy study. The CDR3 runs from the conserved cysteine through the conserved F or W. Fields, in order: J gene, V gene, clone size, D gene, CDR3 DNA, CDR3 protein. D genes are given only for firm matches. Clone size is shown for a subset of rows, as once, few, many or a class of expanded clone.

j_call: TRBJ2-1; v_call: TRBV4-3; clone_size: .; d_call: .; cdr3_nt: TGCGCCAGCAGCTCGACGGGACTCGAGCAGTTCTTC; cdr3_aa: CASSSTGLEQFF
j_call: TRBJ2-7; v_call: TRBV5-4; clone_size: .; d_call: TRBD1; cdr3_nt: TGTGCCAGCACGATTTGGGACAGGAGTTCCTACGAGCAGTACTTC; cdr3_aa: CASTIWDRSSYEQYF
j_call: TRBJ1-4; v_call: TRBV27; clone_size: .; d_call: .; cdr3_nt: TGTGCCAGCAGTTTGCATAGGTCAGGGGTTGAAAAACTGTTTTTT; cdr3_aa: CASSLHRSGVEKLFF
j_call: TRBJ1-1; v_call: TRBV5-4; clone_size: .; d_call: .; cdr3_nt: TGTGCCAGCAGCTTGGGACAGACGAACACTGAAGCTTTCTTT; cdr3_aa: CASSLGQTNTEAFF
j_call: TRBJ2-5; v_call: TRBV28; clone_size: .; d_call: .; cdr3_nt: TGTGCCCATGGGACATTTCAGACCCAGTACTTC; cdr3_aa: CAHGTFQTQYF
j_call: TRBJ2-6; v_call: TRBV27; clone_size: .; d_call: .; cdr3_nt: TGTGCCAGCAGTTACAGCTCTGGGGCCAACGTCCTGACTTTC; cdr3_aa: CASSYSSGANVLTF
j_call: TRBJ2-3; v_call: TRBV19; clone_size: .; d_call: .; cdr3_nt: TGTGCCAGTAGTCCCTATAGATTGGATACGCAGTATTTT; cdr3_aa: CASSPYRLDTQYF
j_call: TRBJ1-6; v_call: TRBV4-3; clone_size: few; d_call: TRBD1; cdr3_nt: TGCGCCAGCAGCCAAGATATTGGGACAGGGGGATCACCCCTCCACTTT; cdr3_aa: CASSQDIGTGGSPLHF
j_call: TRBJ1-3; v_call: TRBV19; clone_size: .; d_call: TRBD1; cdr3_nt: TGTGCCAGCCTGGGACAGAAGTATGGAAACACCATATATTTT; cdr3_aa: CASLGQKYGNTIYF
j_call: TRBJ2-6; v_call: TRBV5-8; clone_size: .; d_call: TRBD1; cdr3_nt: TGTGCCAGCAGCTTGATGGGACAGGGGGCCGGAATAGGTGGGGCCAACGTCCTGACTTTC; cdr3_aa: CASSLMGQGAGIGGANVLTF
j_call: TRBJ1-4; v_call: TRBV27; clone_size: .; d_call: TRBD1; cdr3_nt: TGTGCCAGCAGTTCGGGACAGGGGGTAACTAATGAAAAACTGTTTTTT; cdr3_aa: CASSSGQGVTNEKLFF
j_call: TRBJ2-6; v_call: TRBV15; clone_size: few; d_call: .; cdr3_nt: TGTGCCACCAGCAGAGATACGCGGTCTGGGGCCAACGTCCTGACTTTC; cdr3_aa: CATSRDTRSGANVLTF
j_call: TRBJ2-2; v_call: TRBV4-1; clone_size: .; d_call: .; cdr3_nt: TGCGCCAGCAGCCAAGACCCGGGATCGAAGCTTGGGGAGCTGTTTTTT; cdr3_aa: CASSQDPGSKLGELFF
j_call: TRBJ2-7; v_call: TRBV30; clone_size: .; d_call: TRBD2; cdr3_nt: TGTGCCTCCCTGTGGGGGGGAACCTACGAGCAGTACTTC; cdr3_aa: CASLWGGTYEQYF
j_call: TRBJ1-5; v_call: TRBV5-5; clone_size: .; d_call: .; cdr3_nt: TGTGCCAGCAGCTTGGCCGGCAGGAGCAATCAGCCCCAGCATTTT; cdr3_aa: CASSLAGRSNQPQHF
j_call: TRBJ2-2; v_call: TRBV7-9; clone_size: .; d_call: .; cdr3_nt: TGTGCCAGCAGCCCTCCGTCCGGGGAGCTGTTTTTT; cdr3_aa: CASSPPSGELFF
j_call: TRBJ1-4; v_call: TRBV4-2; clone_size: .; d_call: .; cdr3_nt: TGTGCCAGCAGCCAAGATCGAACGGTAATCGAACTGTTTTTT; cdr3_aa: CASSQDRTVIELFF
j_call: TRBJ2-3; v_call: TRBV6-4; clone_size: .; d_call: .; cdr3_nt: TGTGCCAGCAGTGCGACAGGAGAGAACACAGATACGCAGTATTTT; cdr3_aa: CASSATGENTDTQYF
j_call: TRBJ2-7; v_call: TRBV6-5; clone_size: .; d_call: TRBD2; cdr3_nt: TGTGCCAGCAGTTACTTTAGCGGGGGAACCTACGAGCAGTACTTC; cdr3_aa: CASSYFSGGTYEQYF
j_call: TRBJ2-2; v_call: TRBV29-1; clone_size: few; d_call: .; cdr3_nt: TGCAGCGTTGGGGCCGGCAGCTCGAACACCGGGGAGCTGTTTTTT; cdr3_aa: CSVGAGSSNTGELFF
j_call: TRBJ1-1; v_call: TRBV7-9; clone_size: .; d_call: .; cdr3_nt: TGTGCCAGCAGCTTAGCTCCGGGGTCGAACGCTGAAGCTTTCTTT; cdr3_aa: CASSLAPGSNAEAFF
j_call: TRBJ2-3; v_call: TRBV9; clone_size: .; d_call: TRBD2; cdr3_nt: TGTGCCAGCAGTCGGGGGGGGGCTAGTTCAGATACGCAGTATTTT; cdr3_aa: CASSRGGASSDTQYF
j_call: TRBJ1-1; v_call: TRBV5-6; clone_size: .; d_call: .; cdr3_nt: TGTGCCACGAGCCCCTGGGGCGAAATGAACACTGAAGCTTTCTTT; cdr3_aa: CATSPWGEMNTEAFF
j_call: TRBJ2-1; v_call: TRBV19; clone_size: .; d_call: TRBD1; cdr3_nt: TGTGCCAGTACCCAGGGACAGTACAATGAGCAGTTCTTC; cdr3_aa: CASTQGQYNEQFF
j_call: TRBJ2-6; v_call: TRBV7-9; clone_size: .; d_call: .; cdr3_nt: TGTGCCAGCAGCTTAGCGCTAAGGGGATCTGGGGCCAACGTCCTGACTTTC; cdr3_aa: CASSLALRGSGANVLTF
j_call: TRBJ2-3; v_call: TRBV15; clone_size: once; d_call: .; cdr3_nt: TGTGCCACCAGCAGAGAATGGTGGCTAGGAGAAGCTGATACGCAGTATTTT; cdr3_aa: CATSREWWLGEADTQYF
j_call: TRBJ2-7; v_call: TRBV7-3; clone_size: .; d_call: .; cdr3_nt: TGTGCCAGCAGCCCCCCGGGCTCCTACGAGCAGTACTTC; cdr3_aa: CASSPPGSYEQYF
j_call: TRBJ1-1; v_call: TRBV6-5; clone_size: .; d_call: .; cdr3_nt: TGTGCCAGCAGTTACTCGGCGAACACTGAAGCTTTCTTT; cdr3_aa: CASSYSANTEAFF
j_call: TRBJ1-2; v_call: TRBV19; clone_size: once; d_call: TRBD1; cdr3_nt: TGTGCCAGTAGGACAGGGGGGGGCTACACCTTC; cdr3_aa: CASRTGGGYTF
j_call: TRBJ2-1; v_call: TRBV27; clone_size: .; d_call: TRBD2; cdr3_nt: TGTGCCAGCAGTTTGGCTGCGGGAGGCGGAAATGAGCAGTTCTTC; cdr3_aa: CASSLAAGGGNEQFF
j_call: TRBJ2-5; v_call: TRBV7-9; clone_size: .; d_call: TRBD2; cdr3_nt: TGTGCCAGCAGCCCACCGGGACTAGCGGGAGGAGAGACCCAGTACTTC; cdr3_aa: CASSPPGLAGGETQYF
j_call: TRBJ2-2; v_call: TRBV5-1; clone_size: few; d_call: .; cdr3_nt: TGCGCCAGCAGTTTATTATCCGGGGAGCTGTTTTTT; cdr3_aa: CASSLLSGELFF
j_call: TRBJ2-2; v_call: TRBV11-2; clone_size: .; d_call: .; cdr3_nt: TGTGCCAGCAGCTTCGGTCCCGTATTTGCCGGGGAGCTGTTTTTT; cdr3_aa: CASSFGPVFAGELFF
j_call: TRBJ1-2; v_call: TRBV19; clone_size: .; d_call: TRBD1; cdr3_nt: TGTGCCAGTAGTATGGGACAGCTTATTGACTACACCTTC; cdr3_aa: CASSMGQLIDYTF
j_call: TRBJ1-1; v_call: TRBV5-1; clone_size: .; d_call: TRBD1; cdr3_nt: TGCGCCAGCAGCGCACGACAGGGCATGAACACTGAAGCTTTCTTT; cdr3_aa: CASSARQGMNTEAFF
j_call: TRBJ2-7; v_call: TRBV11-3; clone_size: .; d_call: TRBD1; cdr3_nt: TGTGCCAGCAGCTTAGGACAGGGACACTACGAGCAGTACTTC; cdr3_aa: CASSLGQGHYEQYF
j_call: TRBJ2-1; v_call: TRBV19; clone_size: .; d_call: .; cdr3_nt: TGTGCCAGTAGTCTCCCGTCTAAGCGGAGCTCCTACAATGAGCAGTTCTTC; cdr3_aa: CASSLPSKRSSYNEQFF
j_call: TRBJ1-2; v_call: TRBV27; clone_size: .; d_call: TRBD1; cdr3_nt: TGTGCCAGCAGTTTAGGACAGGGATCAAATGGCTACACCTTC; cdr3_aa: CASSLGQGSNGYTF
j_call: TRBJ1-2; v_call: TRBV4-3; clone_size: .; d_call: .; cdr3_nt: TGCGCCAGCAGCCAAGAACCGTGGACATCCTATGGCTACACCTTC; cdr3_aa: CASSQEPWTSYGYTF